Only a few counts were recorded for the clone carrying this TCR beta chain. From germline, CDR1 is GTSNPN and CDR2 SVGIG (reference sequence). The CDR3 totals 8 residues. This record comes from a study of blood T cell repertoires in COVID-19. As processed by the authors: It was from reference gene primer amplification that nucleated cell counts were estimated. Generated by immunoSEQ multiplex PCR, the TCRdb table keeps only in-frame clones and is missing some. The D gene and trimming were derived from the DNA, and the V and J assignments and clone size from that table. The sample lists about 68,000 clones, 80% to 90% seen once, with around 8.1% in the top ten.

The chain is built from TRBV30 and TRBJ1-2; D is unresolved. Sequenced material: peripheral blood. This TCR came from a man aged 25 to 45 with acute or convalescent COVID-19. CDR3 sequence: CATEGYTF. CDR3 bases: TGTGCTACGGAGGGCTACACCTTC.